The next 16 T cell receptor beta chains were all read from a single sample in a study of blood T cell repertoires in COVID-19. The protocol was immunoSEQ multiplex PCR, while the TCRdb copy is restricted to in-frame clones and leaves out a portion. Among 250,000 to 300,000 clones listed, approximately 87% were seen once. The specimen sequenced was peripheral blood. These receptors originate from a woman under 40 with COVID-19, enrolled during active disease.

The J gene is TRBJ2-1, the V gene TRBV6-6; TRBD2 matches at 8 bases. This CDR3 has 15 residues. Germline V gives CDR1 MNHNY, CDR2 SVGAGI (reference sequence). The V gene end was trimmed by 0 bases and the J gene end by 9 bases; junction bases not matched to a gene: 7. The CDR3: CASSYSSGGPGEQFF. The CDR3 nucleotides are TGTGCCAGCAGTTACTCGTCGGGGGGGCCGGGTGAGCAGTTCTTC.

V gene TRBV19 combines with J gene TRBJ1-4; TRBD1 is a possible D gene (5 bases). Germline V gene data show CDR1 as LNHDA and CDR2 as SQIVND (reference sequence). V was pared by 3 bases and J by 3 bases, with 14 bases between. The CDR3 has 16 residues. The DNA for the CDR3 is TGTGCCAGTAGTATTATGTCAGGGCTCTCTAATGAAAAACTGTTTTTT. It translates to CASSIMSGLSNEKLFF.

The chain carries TRBV5-4 and TRBJ1-1, with a tentative D call TRBD1 (6 bases). CDR1 and CDR2 from the germline V gene are SGHNT and YYREEE (reference sequence). The CDR3 has 12 residues. V dropped 4 bases and J dropped 8 bases, with 12 bases sitting between them. The DNA for the CDR3 is TGTGCCAGCAGCCAGGGGCAGGGGGAAGCTTTCTTT. Its protein is CASSQGQGEAFF.

The chain employs TRBV5-1 and TRBJ1-3; 8 bases are shared with TRBD1. The junction had 7 bases not matched to a gene; V was cut back by 0 bases and J by 2 bases. The germline CDR1 and CDR2 sequences are SGHRS and YFSETQ. CDR3 length: 17 residues. CDR3 coding DNA: TGCGCCAGCAGCTTGGAACCTTACAGGGGGACTGGAAACACCATATATTTT. This encodes CASSLEPYRGTGNTIYF. Looking up the rest from reference TRBV5-1 and TRBJ1-3 gives the full variable domain: KAGVTQTPRYLIKTRGQQVTLSCSPISGHRSVSWYQQTPGQGLQFLFEYFSETQRNKGNFPGRFSGRQFSNSRSEMNVSTLELGDSALYLCASSLEPYRGTGNTIYFGEGSWLTVV.

This clone was counted between two and nine times. J is TRBJ1-6 and V is TRBV18; D is unclear. V lost 3 bases and J 6 bases, leaving 9 bases between the germline ends. The CDR3 sequence is 14 residues long. Germline V gene data show CDR1 as KGHSH and CDR2 as LQKENI. The CDR3 loop reads CASSPDLGNSPLHF. CDR3 nucleotides: TGTGCCAGCTCACCCGATCTCGGTAATTCACCCCTCCACTTT.

The chain has TRBV6-5 and TRBJ1-2, with TRBD1 matching over 8 bases. Trimming took 6 bases from V and 8 from J; bases not matched to a gene: 5. This CDR3 contains 12 residues. In germline, CDR1 is MNHEY, CDR2 SVGAGI. The chain's CDR3 is CASSQGARGYTF. The CDR3 DNA reads TGTGCCAGCAGCCAGGGGGCAAGGGGCTACACCTTC.

This sequence joins TRBV6-1 and TRBJ1-1; no firm D call. The CDR3 is 13 amino acids. In germline, CDR1 is MNHNS, CDR2 SASEGT. V was shortened by 3 bases and J by 4 bases, with 9 bases between the two germline ends. The CDR3 loop reads CASSESSGTEAFF. The DNA of the CDR3 is TGTGCCAGCAGTGAGAGCAGCGGCACTGAAGCTTTCTTT.

The chain joins TRBV19 to TRBJ2-6; D may be TRBD2 (6 bases). From germline, CDR1 is LNHDA and CDR2 SQIVND (reference sequence). Trimming shortened V by 11 bases and J by 2 bases, and 10 bases separated the two germline ends. This CDR3 has 13 amino acids. CDR3 protein: CAVSGPGANVLTF. In DNA form, the CDR3 reads TGTGCCGTTAGCGGTCCTGGGGCCAACGTCCTGACTTTC.

The genes are TRBV12-2 and TRBJ1-4; the DNA was not compared with TRBD1, the D call given in the table. TRBV12-2 counts as a pseudogene. CDR3 size: 16 residues. DNA for the CDR3: TGTGCAAGTCGCTACCTTCTCGGGACAGGGGATGAAAAACTGTTTTTT. It is translated as CASRYLLGTGDEKLFF.

This chain joins TRBV7-2 and TRBJ2-3; maybe TRBD1 (6 bases). Trimming took off 1 base at V and 5 bases at J, with 13 bases between the two ends. From germline, CDR1 is SGHTA and CDR2 FQGNSA. This CDR3 has 15 residues. CDR3 bases: TGTGCCAGCAGCTTAGTATGGGGGCTGGGAGATACGCAGTATTTT. Its protein is CASSLVWGLGDTQYF.

The chain couples TRBV5-1 to TRBJ1-4, with D unclear. The CDR3 has 12 amino acids. Germline V CDR1 and CDR2: SGHRS, YFSETQ. Trimming took off 3 bases at V and 8 bases at J, with 8 bases between the two ends. The chain's CDR3 is CASSYGGEKLFF. The CDR3 region has the DNA TGCGCCAGCAGCTACGGAGGGGAAAAACTGTTTTTT. Full variable domain (outside the CDR3, taken from reference TRBV5-1 and TRBJ1-4): KAGVTQTPRYLIKTRGQQVTLSCSPISGHRSVSWYQQTPGQGLQFLFEYFSETQRNKGNFPGRFSGRQFSNSRSEMNVSTLELGDSALYLCASSYGGEKLFFGSGTQLSVL.

The chain combines TRBV4-2 with TRBJ1-6, with D perhaps TRBD1 (6 bases). The germline V gene has CDR1 LGHNA and CDR2 YNFKEQ. Trimming removed 3 bases from V and 4 bases from J, with 13 bases in between. The CDR3 covers 16 residues. The CDR3 reads CASSQPDRSYNSPLHF. The CDR3 bases are TGTGCCAGCAGCCAGCCTGACAGGAGTTATAATTCACCCCTCCACTTT.

The chain carries TRBV3-1 (or the pseudogene TRBV3-2) and TRBJ2-2; 9 nucleotides match TRBD2. Trimming cost V 5 bases and J 5 bases; bases outside gene matches: 6. The CDR3 runs 15 residues. Per germline, CDR1 LGHDT and CDR2 YNNKEL (reference sequence). The CDR3 sequence is CASSDGGGATGELFF. DNA of the CDR3: TGTGCCAGCAGCGATGGCGGGGGGGCAACCGGGGAGCTGTTTTTT.

The chain combines TRBV7-9 with TRBJ1-2, with D perhaps matching TRBD1 (6 bases). Per germline, CDR1 SEHNR and CDR2 FQNEAQ (reference sequence). This CDR3 comprises 15 residues. V dropped 0 bases and J dropped 6 bases, with 14 bases sitting between them. The CDR3: CASSLAVAQGDGYTF. CDR3 bases: TGTGCCAGCAGCTTAGCCGTCGCACAGGGAGATGGCTACACCTTC.

The chain employs TRBV19 and TRBJ2-7; TRBD2 matches at 9 bases. With 4 bases clipped from V and 3 bases from J, the junction kept 16 bases outside the gene matches. The CDR3 sequence is 18 residues long. Germline V lookup: CDR1 LNHDA, CDR2 SQIVND (reference sequence). CDR3 nucleotides: TGTGCCAGTAGTACAGATCTCAAGGGAGCGGGGGGCCTCTACGAGCAGTACTTC. Its protein product is CASSTDLKGAGGLYEQYF.

The rearrangement links TRBV28 to TRBJ2-7; 10 bases are a match to TRBD1. V lost 5 bases and J lost 2; bases outside the gene matches: 6. The CDR3 runs 15 residues. CDR1 MDHEN and CDR2 SYDVKM come from the germline V gene. The CDR3 bases are TGTGCCAGCAGTCCCACCGGGACAGGGGCCTACGAGCAGTACTTC. This gives the protein CASSPTGTGAYEQYF.